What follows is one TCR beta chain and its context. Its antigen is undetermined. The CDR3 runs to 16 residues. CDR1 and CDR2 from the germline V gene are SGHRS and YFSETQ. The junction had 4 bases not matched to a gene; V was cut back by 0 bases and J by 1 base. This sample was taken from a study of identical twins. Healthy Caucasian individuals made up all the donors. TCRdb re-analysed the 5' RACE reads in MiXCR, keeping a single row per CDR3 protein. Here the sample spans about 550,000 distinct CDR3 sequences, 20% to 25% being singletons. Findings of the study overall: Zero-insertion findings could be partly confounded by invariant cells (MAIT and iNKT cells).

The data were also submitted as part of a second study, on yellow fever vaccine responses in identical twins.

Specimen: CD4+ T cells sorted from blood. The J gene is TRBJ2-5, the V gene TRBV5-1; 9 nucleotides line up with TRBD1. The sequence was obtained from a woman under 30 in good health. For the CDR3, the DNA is TGCGCCAGCAGCTTGGGGACAGGGGCCCCCCAAGAGACCCAGTACTTC. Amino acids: CASSLGTGAPQETQYF. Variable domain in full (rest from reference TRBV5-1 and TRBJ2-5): KAGVTQTPRYLIKTRGQQVTLSCSPISGHRSVSWYQQTPGQGLQFLFEYFSETQRNKGNFPGRFSGRQFSNSRSEMNVSTLELGDSALYLCASSLGTGAPQETQYFGPGTRLLVL.